Listed below are T cell receptor beta chains from one sample, sequenced in a study of blood T cell repertoires in COVID-19. Using immunoSEQ multiplex PCR, the repertoire was profiled, and TCRdb retains in-frame clones only, with some absent. The sample yields a few hundred thousand clones, more than 90% seen once. The source material was peripheral blood. These receptors were collected from a person between 18 and 30 years old with COVID-19, enrolled during active disease. Both conserved end residues are part of each CDR3.

V gene | CDR3 protein
TRBV5-1 | CASSLGPAGAGGPRSYNEQFF
TRBV11-2 | CASSTPPRGSEAFF
TRBV28 | CASRVGTPNQPQHF
TRBV5-5 | CASSLGGREKLFF
TRBV6-6 | CASSLDRGQETQYF
TRBV24-1 | CATSDEDTYGYTF
TRBV6-1 | CASSESIVTEAFF
TRBV5-4 | CASSLTGGEFHGYTF
TRBV5-1 | CASSQGADSSYEQYF
TRBV4-3 | CASSRLAGGAYEQYF
TRBV6-5 | CATFSAVPVHAFF
TRBV2 | CASSDGNSGYQETQYF
TRBV6-2/TRBV6-3 | CASSRLADSMETQYF
TRBV30 | CAWSNMETQYF
TRBV25-1 | CASSAHASGSPDTQYF
TRBV2 | CASSAGWLQGNSPLHF
TRBV24-1 | CATSDWDRTYGYTF
TRBV7-6 | CASSLSLTSGRGSTQYF
TRBV2 | CASSEIGRDRPYEQYF
TRBV7-9 | CASRLGTLRETQYF
TRBV6-6 | CASTQDRGGYTF
TRBV30 | CAWSVLANQPQHF